The T cell receptor beta chain described here comes from a study of T cell repertoires in cytomegalovirus infection. Whole-study context: The public TCR beta signatures pointed to both CMV infection and matching HLA type. Study-level results: What dominated the ex vivo response were HLA-C-restricted CMV-specific TCR beta clonotypes. Summed public TCR beta family frequency identified CMV carriers bearing the relevant HLA.

This clonotype was seen only a few times. No antigen is known for it. The CDR3 is 13 amino acids. V lost 10 bases and J 7 bases, leaving 17 bases between the germline ends. Per the germline V gene, CDR1 is MNHEY and CDR2 is SVGEGT. One entry per CDR3 protein results from TCRdb running MiXCR on the reads. This repertoire shows some 120,000 distinct CDR3 sequences, around 10% found once; its top ten account for over 25%. This receptor was identified in a human donor in good health (CMV status not recorded). Some clones in this sample may be carry-over from other donors' samples. The specimen sequenced was PBMCs, sequenced either directly or after in vitro stimulation (not recorded which). The chain recombines TRBV6-2 or TRBV6-3 with TRBJ1-5; weak D call: TRBD1 (5 bases). CDR3 amino acids: CATTMRGNQPQHF. Written as DNA, the CDR3 is TGTGCCACCACTATGAGGGGTAACCAGCCCCAGCATTTT.